The following is a T cell receptor beta chain sequence with its context. A few counts support this clonotype. Its antigen is still unknown. Base qualities were left out, and no much larger clone turns up one base away. For sequencing, an Illumina NovaSeq 6000 was employed. cDNA libraries for TCRalpha and TCRbeta were prepared by 5'RACE using constant-segment primers, with sample barcodes and unique molecular identifiers added. RNA was extracted from every sample with Trizol reagent. Amplification of the libraries took two PCR steps, and the second step added a second sample barcode plus Illumina TruSeq adapters. Sequencing of the libraries was done on an Illumina NovaSeq, producing 2 x 150 bp paired-end reads. In the source study's methods: With migec v1.2.7, reads were demultiplexed and then collapsed into UMI-guided consensus sequences. With mixcr v2.1.11, UMI consensuses were aligned to TRA and TRB V and J templates and assembled into clonotypes. A clonotype was counted as expanded or contracted only when both edgeR and NoisET called the clonotype significant, with the noise models trained on biological replicates. For edgeR calls, the thresholds were a false discovery rate-adjusted p below 0.01 and a log2 fold-change of 1. PCA with hierarchical clustering of max-normalized trajectories of the 1000 most abundant clonotypes was used as exploratory dynamics analysis. Separately sequenced CD4+ and CD8+ repertoires were used to assign the CD4 or CD8 phenotype of responding clones. Using fastp trimming at Q25 and MiXCR clonotype assembly, TCRdb reanalyzed the public sequencing data and kept in-frame beta chains. Entries that share a CDR3 protein sequence are merged under the most common genes and DNA. The V and J calls and clone size are TCRdb's, not the authors'. Across this sample there are some 68,000 distinct CDR3 sequences, with about a sixth seen only once. The leading ten clones occupy 30% to 35% of the sample.

This sample is drawn from a study of T-cell memory formation after mild COVID-19 (dated by TCRdb to about 2021). Looking at the study overall: TCR sequence clusters from the two donors were largely donor specific. Longitudinal TCRalpha and TCRbeta repertoire sequencing tracked T-cell clones expanding and contracting after mild COVID-19 in two donors. Two young, previously healthy adult volunteers made up the cohort, one male and one female.

On the study overall, not on this receptor specifically: Contracting CD4+ clones appeared mostly in the CM and EM memory subsets, whereas CD8+ clones were enriched in EMRA. The study included only a couple of mild cases, and larger cohorts that include severe cases with pre-infection samples were judged to be necessary. SARS-CoV-2 specificity was not confirmed for the second-wave clones peaking on day 37. From day 15 to 85, contracting clones showed balanced CD4/CD8 phenotypes, whereas a second wave of clones that expanded from day 15 to 37 leaned towards CD4+. The detection of some responding clones in pre-infection memory suggests that pre-existing cross-reactive memory T cells joined the SARS-CoV-2 response.

Ficoll-Paque density gradient centrifugation was the method used to isolate PBMCs. The sample taken for sequencing was PBMCs or a T cell subset sorted from them (not recorded which). The sequence was collected from an adult woman who had mild COVID-19 (a few samples of this study predate the infection). The sample titles of this study are shuffled in the database, so cell type and time point are left out; the donor was told from shared clones.

The encoded CDR3 is CASSLVGPKNIQYF. The nucleotide sequence reads as follows: TGTGCCAGCAGCTTAGTGGGCCCCAAAAACATTCAGTACTTC. The chain employs TRBV7-2 and TRBJ2-4, with no confident D gene call. CDR1 and CDR2 are read off the germline V gene as SGHTA and FQGNSA. V is pared back by 1 base and J by 2 bases, with 6 bases lying between the germline termini. The CDR3 holds 14 amino acids from the cysteine to the phenylalanine. Kept here is only the CDR3 DNA, which spans 42 bases and is read in frame from base 1.